The 4 T cell receptor beta chains listed next were all sequenced from one sample in a study of blood T cell repertoires in COVID-19. Measured with immunoSEQ multiplex PCR; TCRdb has only the in-frame clones, and not every one. This sample yields 540,000 or so clones, of which approximately 88% are seen a single time; around 7.8% belongs to the top ten. Sequencing was done on a sample of peripheral blood. Receptors originate from a woman aged 45-65 years with COVID-19, enrolled during active disease.

J is TRBJ1-2 and V is TRBV9; possible D gene TRBD1, 6 bases. This CDR3 region has 14 residues. Germline CDR1 and CDR2: SGDLS and YYNGEE. Trimming shortened V by 1 base and J by 6 bases, and 13 bases separated the two germline ends. The CDR3 loop is CASSVRGGSDGYTF. DNA for the CDR3: TGTGCCAGCAGCGTAAGGGGGGGATCTGATGGCTACACCTTC.

The chain employs TRBV30 and TRBJ1-2; the D gene is possibly TRBD1 (5 bases). The V end was cut by 3 bases, the J end by 4 bases, with 15 bases between. The CDR3 sequence is 14 residues long. Germline CDR1 reads GTSNPN; CDR2 reads SVGIG (reference sequence). CDR3: CAWSPMGGIYGYTF. Written as DNA, the CDR3 is TGTGCCTGGAGCCCGATGGGGGGGATCTATGGCTACACCTTC.

The rearrangement uses TRBV7-2 and TRBJ2-7, with D possibly TRBD2 on 6 matching bases. The V gene's germline CDR1 is SGHTA and CDR2 FQGNSA. This CDR3 is built from 16 residues. V was cut by 1 base and J by 5 bases, with 18 bases left in between. The chain's CDR3 is CASSLDWGVLIDEQYF. In DNA form, the CDR3 reads TGTGCCAGCAGCTTAGATTGGGGGGTCCTGATCGACGAGCAGTACTTC. The full variable domain, in which reference TRBV7-2 and TRBJ2-7 provide the parts outside the CDR3, is GAGVSQSPSNKVTEKGKDVELRCDPISGHTALYWYRQSLGQGLEFLIYFQGNSAPDKSGLPSDRFSAERTGGSVSTLTIQRTQQEDSAVYLCASSLDWGVLIDEQYFGPGTRLTVT.

The rearrangement links TRBV2 to TRBJ2-7, with D maybe TRBD1 (5 bases). CDR1 is SNHLY and CDR2 is FYNNEI in the germline V gene. The CDR3 loop spans 14 amino acids. V was cut by 1 base and J by 3 bases, with 10 bases left in between. In DNA form, the CDR3 reads TGTGCCAGCAGTGAAGAGAGCGACAGCTACGAGCAGTACTTC. This codes for CASSEESDSYEQYF.